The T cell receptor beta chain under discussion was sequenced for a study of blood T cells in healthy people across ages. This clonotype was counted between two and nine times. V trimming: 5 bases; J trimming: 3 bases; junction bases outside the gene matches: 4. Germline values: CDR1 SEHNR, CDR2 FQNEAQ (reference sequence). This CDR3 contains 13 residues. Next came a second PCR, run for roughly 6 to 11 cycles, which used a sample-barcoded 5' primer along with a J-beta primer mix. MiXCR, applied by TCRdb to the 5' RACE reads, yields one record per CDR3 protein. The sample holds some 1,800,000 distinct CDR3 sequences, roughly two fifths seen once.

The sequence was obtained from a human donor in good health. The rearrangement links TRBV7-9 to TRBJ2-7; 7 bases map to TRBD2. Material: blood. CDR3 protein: CASSARDYYEQYF. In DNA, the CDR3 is TGTGCCAGCAGCGCCCGGGACTACTACGAGCAGTACTTC.